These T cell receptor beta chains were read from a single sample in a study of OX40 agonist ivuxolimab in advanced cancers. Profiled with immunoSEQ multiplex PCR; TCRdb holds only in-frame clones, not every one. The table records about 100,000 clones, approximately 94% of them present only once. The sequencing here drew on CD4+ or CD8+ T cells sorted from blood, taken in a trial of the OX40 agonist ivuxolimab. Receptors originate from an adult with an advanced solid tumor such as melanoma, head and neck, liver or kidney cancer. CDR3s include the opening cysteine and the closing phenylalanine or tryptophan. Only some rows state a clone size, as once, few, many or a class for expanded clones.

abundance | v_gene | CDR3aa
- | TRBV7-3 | CASSLNSGLAGAGNEQFF
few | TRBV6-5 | CASSYGFLGRTGELFF
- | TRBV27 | CASSLAPRGNNEQFF
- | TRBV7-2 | CASSSQKRDRHQETQYF
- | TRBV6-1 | CASSPEHRYEQYF
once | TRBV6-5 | CASSYSRDRSIAFF
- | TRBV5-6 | CASSLVADTQYF
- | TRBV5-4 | CASSLGSNTEAFF
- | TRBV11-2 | CASSLVRRPTTDTQYF
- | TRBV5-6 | CASSPGTGYEKLFF
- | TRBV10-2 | CASSGPFTDTQYF
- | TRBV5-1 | CASSLGQPGNTIYF
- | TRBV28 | CASRGGDMNTEAFF
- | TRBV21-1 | CASIESRMAYEQYF
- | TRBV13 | CASSLPDPGNTIYF
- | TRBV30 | CAWSPTWTTLLYNGYTF
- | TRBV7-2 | CASSPSVGEATYEQYF
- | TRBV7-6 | CASSSKGGGSSYEQYF
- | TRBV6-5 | CASSYEGGFYYGYTF
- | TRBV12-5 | CASGLVVGTGTGKEKDYGYTF
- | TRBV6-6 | CASTSSPLNSYEQYF
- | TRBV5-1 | CASSLGPGTGYSGELFF
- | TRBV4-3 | CASRANTGFDEQYF
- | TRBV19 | CASSIDLGRAYEQYF
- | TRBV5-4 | CASSPVGETQYF
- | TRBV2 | CASNGRGATNEKLFF
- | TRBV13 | CASSLTGKNIQYF
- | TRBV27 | CASSIQTGSNTGELFF
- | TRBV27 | CASSHRGRQETQYF
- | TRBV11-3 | CASSQRTGATTDTQYF
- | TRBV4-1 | CASSQEGLGNTGELFF
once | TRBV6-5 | CASSQTVRGNEQFF
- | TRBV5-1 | CASSPRQTSYNEQFF
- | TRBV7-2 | CASSTPIRGLAKNIQYF
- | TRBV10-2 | CASKRTSGSTEQFF
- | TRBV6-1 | CASRGWGVPDTQYF
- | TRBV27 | CASSLGTSREYTQYF
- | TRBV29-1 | CSTPGVLGYTF
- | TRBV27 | CASGEGITEAFF
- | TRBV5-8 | CASSFLGALSTDTQYF
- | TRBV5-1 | CASSLAGTYGMNTEAFF
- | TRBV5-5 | CASSFAEQGASYNEQFF
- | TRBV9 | CASSAPTGGAYNEQFF
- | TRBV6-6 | CASSYGAISEQFF
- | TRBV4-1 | CASSKVAHTGELFF
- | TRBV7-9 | CASSGGSGRSTDTQYF
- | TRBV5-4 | CASSTRTRYNEQFF
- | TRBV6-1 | CASSDYGSFMAKDRNTIYF
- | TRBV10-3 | CAIGAGGDQPQHF
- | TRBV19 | CASRPGVSNQPQHF
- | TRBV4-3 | CASSKGAGGTEAFF
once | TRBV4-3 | CASSPFAAGEGDTQYF
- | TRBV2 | CASKTGEGPQHF
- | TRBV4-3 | CASSQAQGYEQYF